The source of this T cell receptor beta chain is a study of control samples from healthy donors and cancer patients. Generated by immunoSEQ multiplex PCR, the TCRdb table keeps only in-frame clones and is missing some. The sample has roughly 130,000 clones, around nine tenths seen once; the top ten hold less than 2.5%. Sequenced: blood. This clonotype was obtained from a young man in good health.

The CDR3 DNA is TGTGCCAGTAGTCCGCAGGAGGGCTATGGCTACACCTTC. Protein product: CASSPQEGYGYTF. The chain has TRBV19 and TRBJ1-2; D gene uncertain. V lost 5 bases to trimming and J lost 4 bases, with 11 bases between them. CDR1 and CDR2 (germline): LNHDA, SQIVND (reference sequence). This CDR3 region has 13 residues.